The sequence of this T cell receptor (beta chain) was determined in a study of blood T cell repertoires in COVID-19 (dated by TCRdb to the early 2020s). With regard to the full study: Samples from collaborators originated in the United States, Italy and Spain and spanned both the acute and convalescent phases of COVID-19. The prospective study material was composed of cDNA or gDNA derived from T cells, B-cell-depleted T cells, or PBMCs. Deeply sampled blood TCRbeta repertoires from subjects exposed to, actively infected with, or recovered from COVID-19 were included in the dataset. A freely available public database, intended as a resource for researchers studying the immune response to SARS-CoV-2, is where the repertoires were released. Samples were obtained from the ongoing ImmuneRACE study (first 160 participants) and from some 1,300 subjects provided by 6 global collaborators. Sample metadata almost always included a de-identified subject ID, COVID-19 status, age in years and sex. HLA class I and class II types, where available, came from metadata supplied by the sample provider rather than from assay-based typing.

Trimming costs V 6 bases and J 8 bases, and their ends lie 10 bases apart. The CDR3 numbers 11 residues from cysteine through phenylalanine. Of the read, only the CDR3 DNA is kept; its 33 bases are in frame from base 1. For CDR1 and CDR2, the germline V gene (reference sequence) lists SEHNR and FQNEAQ. Broad study findings and their caveats: Clinical and demographic metadata were provided uncurated, with the amount varying by source and participant.

Turning to this clone: The antigen it recognizes is unknown. Per-nucleotide qualities are absent, and no much larger clonotype sits a single base away.

One collaborating source in Seattle enrolled patients during active infection and followed them longitudinally through the course of disease. Each collaborating institution followed its own protocols to collect whole blood in K2EDTA tubes. For TCRbeta analysis, collaborators shipped samples in one of three forms: frozen whole blood, isolated PBMCs, or DNA extracted from either of those sample types. TCRbeta CDR3 regions were amplified from genomic DNA by means of the immunoSEQ Assay, a bias-controlled multiplex PCR. Per the source publication's procedure: Nucleated cell counts per sample were estimated from amplification of reference gene primers within the assay. To quantify the absolute abundance of each unique TCRbeta CDR3 rearrangement, sequence reads were collapsed and filtered. Productive Simpson clonality was computed per sample as the square root of Simpson's diversity index over productive rearrangements. Not all clones reach the TCRdb copy of this immuneACCESS table, which keeps in-frame sequences only. Checked studies attribute under half of the gap to unresolved V genes and leave the rest unexplained. That table is the source of V, J and clone size, and D and trimming were worked out from the DNA. A total of about 260,000 clones appear in this sample, 80% to 90% of them only once. Roughly 10% of the sample belongs to the ten largest clones.

The V gene is TRBV7-9 and the J gene is TRBJ1-1, with the D gene not confidently named. The clonotype comes from an older woman with COVID-19, enrolled during active disease. The sample was peripheral blood. The CDR3 protein sequence reads: CASSRLEEAFF. The DNA sequence is TGTGCCAGCAGTAGGTTGGAGGAAGCTTTCTTT.